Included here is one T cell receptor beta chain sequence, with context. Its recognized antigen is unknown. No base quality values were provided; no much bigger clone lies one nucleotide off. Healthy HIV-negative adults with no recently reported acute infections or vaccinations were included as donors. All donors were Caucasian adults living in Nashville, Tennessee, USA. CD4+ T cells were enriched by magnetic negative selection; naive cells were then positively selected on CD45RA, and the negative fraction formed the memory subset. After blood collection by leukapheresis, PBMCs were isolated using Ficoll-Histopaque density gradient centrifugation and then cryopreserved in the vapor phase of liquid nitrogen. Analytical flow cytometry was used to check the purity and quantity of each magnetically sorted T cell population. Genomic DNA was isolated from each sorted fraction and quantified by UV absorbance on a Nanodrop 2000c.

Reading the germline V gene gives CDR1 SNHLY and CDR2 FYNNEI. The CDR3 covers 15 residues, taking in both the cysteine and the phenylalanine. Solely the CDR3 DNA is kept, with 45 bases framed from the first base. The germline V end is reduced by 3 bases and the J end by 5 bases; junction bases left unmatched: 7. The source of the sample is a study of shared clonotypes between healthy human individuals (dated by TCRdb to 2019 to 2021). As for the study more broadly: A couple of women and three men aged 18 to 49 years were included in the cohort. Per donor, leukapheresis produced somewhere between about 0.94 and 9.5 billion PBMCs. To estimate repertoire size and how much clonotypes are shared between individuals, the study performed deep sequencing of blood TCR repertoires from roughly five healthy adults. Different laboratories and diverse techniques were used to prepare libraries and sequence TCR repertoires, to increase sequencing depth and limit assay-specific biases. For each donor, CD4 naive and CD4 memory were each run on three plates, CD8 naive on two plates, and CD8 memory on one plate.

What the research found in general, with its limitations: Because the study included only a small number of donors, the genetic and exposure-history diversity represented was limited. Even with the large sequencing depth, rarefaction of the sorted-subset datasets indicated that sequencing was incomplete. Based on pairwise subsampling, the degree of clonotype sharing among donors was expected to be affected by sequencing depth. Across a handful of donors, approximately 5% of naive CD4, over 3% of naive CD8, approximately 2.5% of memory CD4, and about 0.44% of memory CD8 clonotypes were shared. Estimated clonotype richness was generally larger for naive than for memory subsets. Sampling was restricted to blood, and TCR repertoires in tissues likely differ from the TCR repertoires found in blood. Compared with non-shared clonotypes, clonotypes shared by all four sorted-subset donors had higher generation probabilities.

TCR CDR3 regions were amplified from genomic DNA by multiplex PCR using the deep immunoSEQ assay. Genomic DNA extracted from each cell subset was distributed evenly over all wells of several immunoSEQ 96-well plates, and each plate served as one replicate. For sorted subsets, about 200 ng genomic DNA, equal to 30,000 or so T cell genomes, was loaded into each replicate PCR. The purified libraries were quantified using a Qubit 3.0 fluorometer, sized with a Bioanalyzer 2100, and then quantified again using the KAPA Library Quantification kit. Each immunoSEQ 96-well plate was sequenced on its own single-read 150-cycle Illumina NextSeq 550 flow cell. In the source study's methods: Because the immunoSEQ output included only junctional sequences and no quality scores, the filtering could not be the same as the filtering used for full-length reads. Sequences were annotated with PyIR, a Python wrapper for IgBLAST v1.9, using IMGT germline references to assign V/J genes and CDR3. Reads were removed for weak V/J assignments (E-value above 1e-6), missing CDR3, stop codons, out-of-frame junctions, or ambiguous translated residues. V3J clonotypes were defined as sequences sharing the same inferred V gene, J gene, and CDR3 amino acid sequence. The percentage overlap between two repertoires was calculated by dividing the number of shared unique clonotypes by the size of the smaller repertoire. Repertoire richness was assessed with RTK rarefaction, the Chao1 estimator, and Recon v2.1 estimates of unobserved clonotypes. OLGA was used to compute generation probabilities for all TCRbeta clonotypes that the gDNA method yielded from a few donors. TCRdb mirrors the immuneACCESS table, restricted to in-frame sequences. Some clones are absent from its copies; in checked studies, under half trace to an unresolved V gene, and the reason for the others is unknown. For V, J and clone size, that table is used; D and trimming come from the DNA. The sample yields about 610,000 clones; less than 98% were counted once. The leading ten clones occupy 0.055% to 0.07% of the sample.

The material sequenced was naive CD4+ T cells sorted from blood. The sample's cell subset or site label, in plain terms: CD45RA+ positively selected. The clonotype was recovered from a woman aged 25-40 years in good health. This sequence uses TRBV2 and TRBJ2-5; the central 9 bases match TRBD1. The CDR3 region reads CASSDRYRGQETQYF. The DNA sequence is TGTGCCAGCAGTGATCGGTACAGGGGGCAGGAGACCCAGTACTTC.